These 29 T cell receptor beta chains were sequenced from one sample in a study of immune evolution from preneoplasia to lung adenocarcinoma. Some clones are missing from TCRdb's copy, which holds only in-frame ones; the method was immunoSEQ multiplex PCR. The repertoire includes thousands of clones, about 84% of them detected once, and around 9% sits in the top ten. Material: FFPE adjacent normal lung tissue. Every receptor here comes from a person aged 70 to 85 with lung adenocarcinoma.

J is TRBJ1-4 and V is TRBV7-2; D is undetermined. The CDR3 runs 12 residues. V was pared by 5 bases and J by 7 bases, with 8 bases between. Germline assignment: CDR1 SGHTA and CDR2 FQGNSA. CDR3 residues: CASSLTGEKLFF. CDR3 nucleotides: TGTGCCAGCAGCCTCACGGGTGAAAAACTGTTTTTT.

This rearrangement joins TRBV18 to TRBJ2-7; 11 nucleotides align to TRBD2. V gave up 0 bases and J gave up 4 bases; unmatched junction bases: 17. Germline assignment: CDR1 KGHSH and CDR2 LQKENI. There are 20 residues in the CDR3. The CDR3 loop reads CASSPPTTGIFASGRYEQYF. Here the CDR3 DNA reads TGTGCCAGCTCACCACCGACGACAGGGATATTCGCTAGCGGGAGGTACGAGCAGTACTTC.

The CDR3 coding sequence is TGTGCCAGCAGTTTCTTTCGAAATGAGCAGTTCTTC. It yields the protein CASSFFRNEQFF. V is TRBV27 and J is TRBJ2-1, with D uncertain. Trimming took off 3 bases at V and 7 bases at J, with 7 bases between the two ends. CDR3 size: 12 residues. Germline assignment: CDR1 MNHEY and CDR2 SMNVEV (reference sequence).

The chain uses TRBV5-4 and TRBJ1-3; unclear D gene. The germline gives CDR1 SGHNT, CDR2 YYREEE (reference sequence). The CDR3 sequence is 15 residues long. V gave up 0 bases and J gave up 1 base, with 8 bases separating them. CDR3: CASSLAGPSGNTIYF. DNA for the CDR3: TGTGCCAGCAGCTTGGCAGGACCTTCTGGAAACACCATATATTTT.

The J gene is TRBJ2-5, the V gene TRBV7-9; maybe TRBD1 (6 bases). V lost 5 bases and J lost 9, with 13 bases in between. The CDR3 has 12 amino acids. Per germline, CDR1 SEHNR and CDR2 FQNEAQ (reference sequence). For the CDR3, the DNA is TGTGCCAGCAGCCTACAGGGTCTGGCCCAGTACTTC. Amino acid sequence: CASSLQGLAQYF.

The chain employs TRBV30 and TRBJ1-2; 12 positions agree with TRBD1. The trim removed 3 bases at V and 6 bases at J, leaving 11 bases unmatched. Germline loops: CDR1 GTSNPN, CDR2 SVGIG (reference sequence). The CDR3 is 16 residues long. The CDR3 nucleotides are TGTGCCTGGAGCCCATCCCGGGACAGGGGGCCGGATGGCTACACCTTC. Amino acid sequence: CAWSPSRDRGPDGYTF.

This chain uses TRBV30 with TRBJ2-1; 12 nucleotides agree with TRBD2. V lost 0 bases, J lost 8 bases, and 5 bases stayed unmatched. The CDR3 covers 15 residues. Germline lookup yields CDR1 GTSNPN and CDR2 SVGIG (reference sequence). The CDR3 DNA reads as TGTGCCTGGAGTGTGGGACTAGCGGGTGTAGATGAGCAGTTCTTC. As protein: CAWSVGLAGVDEQFF.

This clone was seen only once. The chain combines TRBV29-1 with TRBJ2-3, with D maybe TRBD2 (6 bases). Per germline, CDR1 SQVTM and CDR2 ANQGSEA. V shed 3 bases and J shed 3 bases, with 16 bases lying between them. CDR3 length: 15 amino acids. This CDR3 is CSVEGPRRVTDTQYF. In DNA form, the CDR3 reads TGCAGCGTTGAGGGGCCCCGGAGGGTAACAGATACGCAGTATTTT.

The chain is built from TRBV5-1 and TRBJ2-5; 8 bases fit TRBD2. Germline V gene lookup returns CDR1 SGHRS and CDR2 YFSETQ. The CDR3 covers 15 residues. The V segment lost 5 bases and the J segment 1 base; nucleotides outside the gene matches: 7. The CDR3 sequence: CASRELAVTQETQYF. The CDR3 DNA reads TGCGCCAGCAGGGAACTAGCGGTTACCCAAGAGACCCAGTACTTC.

This chain uses TRBV28 with TRBJ2-7, with 8 bases aligning to TRBD2. With V trimmed by 6 bases and J by 7 bases, 8 bases remained unmatched. The CDR3 is 13 amino acids. The germline V gene encodes CDR1 MDHEN and CDR2 SYDVKM. CDR3 sequence: CASRGLGAWEQYF. The CDR3 nucleotides read TGTGCCAGCAGGGGACTAGGGGCTTGGGAGCAGTACTTC.

The genes are TRBV27 and TRBJ2-4, with a tentative D call TRBD1 (6 bases). Looked up from germline, CDR1 is MNHEY and CDR2 is SMNVEV (reference sequence). V lost 6 bases to trimming and J lost 6 bases, with 18 bases between them. CDR3 size: 15 residues. The CDR3 nucleotides are TGTGCCAGCAGCCCATACAGGGAGAGAAGAAACATTCAGTACTTC. It encodes CASSPYRERRNIQYF.

V gene TRBV7-9 combines with J gene TRBJ1-4, with D possibly being TRBD1 (5 bases). The CDR3 totals 17 residues. Trimming removed 2 bases from V and 10 bases from J, with 23 bases in between. Germline V lookup: CDR1 SEHNR, CDR2 FQNEAQ (reference sequence). CDR3 sequence (DNA): TGTGCCAGCAGCTTACCGGGAGGGACGGGCTCTCAAGTAAAACTGTTTTTT. It specifies CASSLPGGTGSQVKLFF.

The chain couples TRBV7-9 to TRBJ1-1, with TRBD1 identical over 8 bases. The CDR3 is made up of 13 amino acids. With V trimmed by 4 bases and J by 4 bases, 2 bases remained unmatched. Germline V CDR1 and CDR2: SEHNR, FQNEAQ (reference sequence). The CDR3, as DNA: TGTGCCAGCAGCTGGACAGGGACCACTGAAGCTTTCTTT. It yields the protein CASSWTGTTEAFF.

The rearrangement joins TRBV6-1 to TRBJ1-2; D perhaps matches TRBD1 (5 bases). The V and J ends lost 0 bases and 4 bases respectively, with 12 bases between them. Germline CDR1 is MNHNS and CDR2 is SASEGT. The CDR3 runs 15 residues. This chain's CDR3 is CASSEALQGLYGYTF. The CDR3 region has the DNA TGTGCCAGCAGTGAAGCGCTTCAGGGACTCTATGGCTACACCTTC.

This clone was observed a few times. The chain recombines TRBV30 with TRBJ1-1; 7 nucleotides agree with TRBD1. The V and J ends lost 1 base and 5 bases, in that order; junction bases with no gene match: 7. The germline V gene encodes CDR1 GTSNPN and CDR2 SVGIG (reference sequence). This CDR3 region has 14 residues. The CDR3 sequence: CAWSATGYQTEAFF. The CDR3 coding sequence is TGTGCCTGGAGTGCGACAGGGTATCAGACTGAAGCTTTCTTT.

This rearrangement joins TRBV5-6 to TRBJ2-5, with 9 bases that match TRBD1. Germline trimming cut 1 base from V and 5 bases from J; bases unmatched to any gene: 6. Germline CDR1 reads SGHDT; CDR2 reads YYEEEE. The CDR3 is 15 amino acids. The CDR3 DNA reads as TGTGCCAGCAGCTTGCTGGGGACAGGGATCGAGACCCAGTACTTC. This translates into CASSLLGTGIETQYF.

The rearrangement links TRBV10-3 to TRBJ1-1; a possible D gene is TRBD1 (5 bases). Between the trimmed V and J ends, which lost 0 bases and 4 bases, there was a span of 9 bases. CDR3 length equals 14 residues. Per the germline V gene, CDR1 is ENHRY and CDR2 is SYGVKD. CDR3 coding DNA: TGTGCCATCAGTGAGTCAGGACAAATCACTGAAGCTTTCTTT. Translating it yields CAISESGQITEAFF.

This clone was picked up one time. This rearrangement joins TRBV5-1 to TRBJ2-1, with no clear D. The CDR3 has 13 residues. Trimming cost V 4 bases and J 6 bases, with 11 bases left between them. The V gene's germline CDR1 is SGHRS and CDR2 YFSETQ. The CDR3 region is CASSTGPTNEQFF. CDR3 DNA: TGCGCCAGCAGCACTGGACCAACCAATGAGCAGTTCTTC.

The chain has TRBV18 and TRBJ1-5; unclear D gene. The V gene lost 3 bases and the J gene lost 5 bases, with 8 bases spanning the gap. The CDR3 extends over 13 amino acids. The germline V gene encodes CDR1 KGHSH and CDR2 LQKENI. The CDR3: CASSPRVDQPQHF. CDR3 coding DNA: TGTGCCAGCTCACCCCGGGTTGATCAGCCCCAGCATTTT.

The J gene is TRBJ2-7, the V gene TRBV11-2; no clear D. CDR1 SGHAT and CDR2 FQNNGV come from the germline V gene. With 1 base removed from V and 2 bases from J, the gap between germline ends came to 12 bases. This CDR3 has 15 amino acids. CDR3 DNA: TGTGCCAGCAGCTTAGGGGTAAGGGCTACCTACGAGCAGTACTTC. Protein sequence: CASSLGVRATYEQYF.

The chain couples TRBV28 to TRBJ2-5; weak D call: TRBD2 (7 bases). The ends were cut back, 8 bases at V and 5 bases at J, with 18 bases in the middle. In germline, CDR1 is MDHEN, CDR2 SYDVKM. The CDR3 loop spans 14 amino acids. The CDR3 loop is CASGLLQGGETQYF. Written as DNA, the CDR3 is TGTGCCAGCGGCCTTTTACAGGGAGGGGAGACCCAGTACTTC. Using reference TRBV28 and TRBJ2-5 for the parts outside the CDR3, the full variable domain is DVKVTQSSRYLVKRTGEKVFLECVQDMDHENMFWYRQDPGLGLRLIYFSYDVKMKEKGDIPEGYSVSREKKERFSLILESASTNQTSMYLCASGLLQGGETQYFGPGTRLLVL.

V gene TRBV9 combines with J gene TRBJ2-2, with D possibly being TRBD1 (6 bases). Deletions cut 3 bases from V and 7 bases from J, with 10 bases between. This CDR3 contains 13 residues. The germline V gene has CDR1 SGDLS and CDR2 YYNGEE. The CDR3 nucleotides are TGTGCCAGCAGCGCGACAGGTCTCGGGGAGCTGTTTTTT. Residues: CASSATGLGELFF.

This chain links TRBV4-1 with TRBJ2-3; possibly TRBD1 for D (6 bases). Trimming shortened V by 2 bases and J by 6 bases, and 18 bases separated the two germline ends. The germline CDR1 and CDR2 sequences are MGHRA and YSYEKL. This CDR3 has 16 amino acids. CDR3 DNA: TGCGCCAGCAGCCAACAGCAGGGGCCCCCCACGGATACGCAGTATTTT. Encoded protein: CASSQQQGPPTDTQYF.

The chain carries TRBV19 and TRBJ2-7; TRBD1 matches at 8 bases. The germline V gene encodes CDR1 LNHDA and CDR2 SQIVND (reference sequence). V dropped 5 bases and J dropped 2; count of bases not matched to a gene: 8. The CDR3 loop spans 15 amino acids. The CDR3 sequence is CASSETGTGTYEQYF. CDR3 DNA: TGTGCCAGTAGTGAAACCGGGACAGGAACCTACGAGCAGTACTTC.

The chain recombines TRBV11-2 with TRBJ2-2; no clear D gene. Germline assignment: CDR1 SGHAT and CDR2 FQNNGV. With 4 bases removed from V and 4 bases from J, the gap between germline ends came to 10 bases. The CDR3 extends over 14 amino acids. CDR3 region: CASSSRLSTGELFF. In DNA, the CDR3 is TGTGCCAGCAGCTCCCGACTGTCCACCGGGGAGCTGTTTTTT.

V gene TRBV28 combines with J gene TRBJ2-7; 8 bases match TRBD2. The germline CDR1 and CDR2 sequences are MDHEN and SYDVKM. The CDR3 extends over 15 amino acids. The V gene end was trimmed by 3 bases and the J gene end by 6 bases; junction bases not matched to a gene: 10. The DNA for the CDR3 is TGTGCCAGCAGTTTCCTCACGGGAGGGCAAGGCGAGCAGTACTTC. Encoded protein: CASSFLTGGQGEQYF.

V is TRBV6-1 and J is TRBJ2-5; no firm D call. CDR1 and CDR2 (germline): MNHNS, SASEGT. Trimming pared 7 bases from V and 5 bases from J, leaving 14 bases between. The CDR3 contains 13 residues. CDR3 in amino acids: CASNVGPQETQYF. CDR3 DNA: TGTGCCAGCAACGTGGGCCCCCAGGAGACCCAGTACTTC.

In its sample, this clone was seen a few times. This chain connects TRBV6-5 to TRBJ1-5, with 7 bases identical to TRBD1. With V trimmed by 3 bases and J by 5 bases, 7 bases remained unmatched. Germline V gives CDR1 MNHEY, CDR2 SVGAGI. This CDR3 is 15 amino acids long. This CDR3 is CASSYTTGVDQPQHF. The CDR3 region has the DNA TGTGCCAGCAGTTATACAACAGGGGTTGATCAGCCCCAGCATTTT.

This chain joins TRBV5-1 and TRBJ2-5; TRBD1 agrees at 9 bases. The germline gives CDR1 SGHRS, CDR2 YFSETQ. V was pared by 4 bases and J by 5 bases, with 6 bases of the junction left unmatched. There are 14 residues in the CDR3. CDR3 coding DNA: TGCGCCAGCAGCCGATGGACAGGGGATGAGACCCAGTACTTC. It translates to CASSRWTGDETQYF.